Each of the 24 T cell receptor beta chains below was sequenced from the same sample in a study of control samples from healthy donors and cancer patients. The table came from immunoSEQ multiplex PCR; TCRdb's copy has only in-frame clones and leaves some out. Altogether approximately 58,000 clones are present, about 90% being singletons, with the ten largest covering over 11%. The specimen was PBMCs. Receptor source: a man between 60 and 70 years old with head and neck cancer.

V is TRBV6-5 and J is TRBJ2-3; TRBD1 agrees at 7 bases. The trim removed 2 bases at V and 10 bases at J, leaving 3 bases unmatched. The CDR3 is 12 amino acids. Germline V gives CDR1 MNHEY, CDR2 SVGAGI. CDR3 nucleotides: TGTGCCAGCAGTTACCCGACAGGGCCGCAGTATTTT. Its translation: CASSYPTGPQYF.

The chain uses TRBV6-1 and TRBJ2-6; D ambiguous. V was shortened by 2 bases and J by 0 bases, with 5 bases between the two germline ends. Germline V gene sequence: CDR1 MNHNS, CDR2 SASEGT. CDR3 length: 15 amino acids. The CDR3 coding sequence is TGTGCCAGCAGTGAATCTCCCTCTGGGGCCAACGTCCTGACTTTC. It codes for CASSESPSGANVLTF.

The chain has TRBV7-2 and TRBJ2-7, with TRBD1 matching 11 bases. The CDR3 runs 15 residues. Germline CDR1 and CDR2: SGHTA and FQGNSA. V dropped 1 base and J dropped 5; count of bases not matched to a gene: 4. In DNA, the CDR3 is TGTGCCAGCAGCTTAGTGGGGACAGGGGGACACGAGCAGTACTTC. Its translation: CASSLVGTGGHEQYF. Using reference TRBV7-2 and TRBJ2-7 for the parts outside the CDR3, the full variable domain is GAGVSQSPSNKVTEKGKDVELRCDPISGHTALYWYRQSLGQGLEFLIYFQGNSAPDKSGLPSDRFSAERTGGSVSTLTIQRTQQEDSAVYLCASSLVGTGGHEQYFGPGTRLTVT.

V usage is TRBV15 and J usage is TRBJ1-5; possibly TRBD1 for D (5 bases). V was shortened by 1 base and J by 1 base, with 8 bases between the two germline ends. Germline V gives CDR1 LNHNV, CDR2 YYDKDF (reference sequence). There are 15 residues in the CDR3. The CDR3 reads CATSRAGGSNQPQHF. CDR3 bases: TGTGCCACCAGCAGAGCGGGGGGGAGCAATCAGCCCCAGCATTTT.

A single count supports this clone. The chain carries TRBV10-1 and TRBJ2-4; 11 positions match TRBD2. Per the germline V gene, CDR1 is WNHNN and CDR2 is SYGVQD (reference sequence). J was trimmed by 0 bases and V by 6 bases; bases with no gene match: 16. The CDR3 runs to 20 residues. CDR3 sequence reads: CASRGETLAGAYLAKNIQYF. The CDR3 DNA reads as TGCGCCAGCAGGGGGGAGACACTAGCGGGAGCGTATCTAGCCAAAAACATTCAGTACTTC.

The CDR3 DNA follows: TGTGCCAGCCATCAAGCGGACACAGATACGCAGTATTTT. This sequence encodes CASHQADTDTQYF. This chain uses TRBV6-6 with TRBJ2-3, with D maybe TRBD2 (5 bases). The germline V gene encodes CDR1 MNHNY and CDR2 SVGAGI (reference sequence). The CDR3 consists of 13 residues. V lost 8 bases and J lost 2, with 11 bases in between.

The rearrangement uses TRBV5-1 and TRBJ2-7, with 12 bases lining up with TRBD1. The length of the CDR3 is 16 residues. The trim removed 4 bases at V and 7 bases at J, leaving 12 bases unmatched. The germline V gene has CDR1 SGHRS and CDR2 YFSETQ. The chain's CDR3 is CASSQNRDRGLQEQYF. The CDR3 DNA follows: TGCGCCAGCAGCCAGAACCGGGACAGGGGGCTTCAAGAGCAGTACTTC.

This sequence joins TRBV7-9 and TRBJ2-5; D might be TRBD2 (6 bases). Germline CDR1 reads SEHNR; CDR2 reads FQNEAQ (reference sequence). The CDR3 loop spans 15 amino acids. Trimming took off 5 bases at V and 5 bases at J, with 18 bases between the two ends. CDR3 DNA sequence: TGTGCCAGCAGCAGGACCGGGACTCCCGGGGAGACCCAGTACTTC. Its translation: CASSRTGTPGETQYF.

The genes are TRBV5-1 and TRBJ2-2, with D possibly matching TRBD2 (6 bases). The CDR3 sequence is 15 residues long. Trimming removed 2 bases from V and 0 bases from J, with 8 bases in between. CDR1 is SGHRS, CDR2 YFSETQ, per germline. CDR3 loop: CASSLTGANTGELFF. CDR3 in DNA: TGCGCCAGCAGCTTAACGGGGGCGAACACCGGGGAGCTGTTTTTT.

This chain uses TRBV4-2 with TRBJ2-7; 12 nucleotides agree with TRBD1. With 3 bases clipped from V and 7 bases from J, the junction kept 13 bases outside the gene matches. CDR1 is LGHNA, CDR2 YNFKEQ, per germline. The CDR3 covers 17 residues. The CDR3 nucleotides are TGTGCCAGCAGCCATTTAATACCGGGACAGGGGGCAGGGGAGCAGTACTTC. Amino acids: CASSHLIPGQGAGEQYF.

The CDR3 loop reads CASSLQARGGQYF. For the CDR3, the DNA is TGTGCCAGCAGTTTACAGGCGAGGGGAGGGCAGTACTTC. This chain connects TRBV12-3 or TRBV12-4 to TRBJ2-7, with D tentatively TRBD2 (6 bases). Trimming removed 2 bases at V and 9 bases at J, with 14 bases between. This CDR3 is 13 amino acids long.

This clone occurred once. The chain has TRBV19 and TRBJ2-1; D perhaps matches TRBD1 (5 bases). Germline V CDR1 and CDR2: LNHDA, SQIVND (reference sequence). V shed 6 bases and J shed 0 bases, with 9 bases lying between them. CDR3 length: 14 residues. CDR3 region: CASSRTSSYNEQFF. Here the CDR3 DNA reads TGTGCCAGTAGCCGGACAAGCTCCTACAATGAGCAGTTCTTC.

The chain uses TRBV7-9 and TRBJ1-1; D is possibly TRBD1 (6 bases). The ends were cut back, 5 bases at V and 6 bases at J, with 16 bases in the middle. In germline, CDR1 is SEHNR, CDR2 FQNEAQ (reference sequence). This CDR3 is 14 amino acids long. The CDR3 loop reads CASSRQQGMAEAFF. The CDR3 DNA is TGTGCCAGCAGCCGACAACAGGGAATGGCTGAAGCTTTCTTT.

V and J are TRBV30 and TRBJ1-1; 8 nucleotides match TRBD1. The CDR3 runs to 14 residues. Germline V CDR1 and CDR2: GTSNPN, SVGIG (reference sequence). The junction had 1 base not matched to a gene; V was cut back by 0 bases and J by 1 base. The CDR3 loop reads CAWSVGTGNTEAFF. In DNA form, the CDR3 reads TGTGCCTGGAGTGTAGGGACAGGGAACACTGAAGCTTTCTTT.

This clone occurred once. The V gene is TRBV4-2, the J gene TRBJ1-4; maybe TRBD1 (6 bases). CDR3 length: 18 amino acids. Trimming pared 0 bases from V and 4 bases from J, leaving 18 bases between. Germline values: CDR1 LGHNA, CDR2 YNFKEQ. The CDR3 DNA is TGTGCCAGCAGCCAAGACGAGGCTCGGGACATCCTTAATGAAAAACTGTTTTTT. Translation: CASSQDEARDILNEKLFF.

V and J are TRBV28 and TRBJ2-5; perhaps D is TRBD1 or TRBD2 (5 bases each). With 7 bases removed from V and 4 bases from J, the gap between germline ends came to 10 bases. The CDR3 has 12 residues. Germline loops: CDR1 MDHEN, CDR2 SYDVKM. Here the CDR3 DNA reads TGTGCCAGCACCCTGAGGGGAGAGACCCAGTACTTC. As protein: CASTLRGETQYF. The full variable domain, its missing parts supplied by reference TRBV28 and TRBJ2-5, is DVKVTQSSRYLVKRTGEKVFLECVQDMDHENMFWYRQDPGLGLRLIYFSYDVKMKEKGDIPEGYSVSREKKERFSLILESASTNQTSMYLCASTLRGETQYFGPGTRLLVL.

This clone has just one count. This chain joins TRBV7-2 and TRBJ2-2, with D perhaps TRBD2 (6 bases). CDR1 is SGHTA, CDR2 FQGNSA, per germline. CDR3 size: 14 residues. Trimming shortened V by 7 bases and J by 0 bases, and 9 bases separated the two germline ends. The CDR3 DNA sequence: TGTGCCAGCATTGCGGGAACGAACACCGGGGAGCTGTTTTTT. This gives the protein CASIAGTNTGELFF.

The V and J genes are TRBV7-3 and TRBJ2-1, with D perhaps TRBD2 (7 bases). CDR1 and CDR2 from the germline V gene are SGHTA and FQGTGA. Trimming cost V 4 bases and J 5 bases, with 15 bases left between them. This CDR3 is built from 15 residues. The CDR3 DNA sequence: TGTGCCAGCAGCTCCCAGAGGGGGGGCCACAATGAGCAGTTCTTC. This codes for CASSSQRGGHNEQFF.

The DNA for the CDR3 is TGTGCCAGCAGCGTCGAAGCGGGGCGACCGTACAATGAGCAGTTCTTC. Encoded protein: CASSVEAGRPYNEQFF. V is TRBV7-3 and J is TRBJ2-1; TRBD2 matches 7 bases. The J segment lost 4 bases and the V segment lost 5 bases, leaving 11 bases of the junction unmatched. Germline loops: CDR1 SGHTA, CDR2 FQGTGA. CDR3 length: 16 residues.

This chain joins TRBV5-1 and TRBJ1-1, with TRBD1 matching 7 bases. Germline V gene sequence: CDR1 SGHRS, CDR2 YFSETQ. This CDR3 comprises 14 residues. The ends lost 4 bases at V and 5 bases at J; junction bases unmatched: 8. CDR3 DNA sequence: TGCGCCAGCAGCCGCAGGGGGGCGGCGACTGAAGCTTTCTTT. Its protein is CASSRRGAATEAFF.

This clone was picked up one time. The chain carries TRBV6-5 and TRBJ2-3; D unclear. Germline CDR1 and CDR2: MNHEY and SVGAGI. The V and J ends lost 8 bases and 1 base respectively, with 10 bases between them. This CDR3 contains 13 residues. CDR3 coding DNA: TGTGCCAGCGGAGCGTATGGCACAGATACGCAGTATTTT. Translated: CASGAYGTDTQYF.

This sequence joins TRBV18 and TRBJ1-1, with D uncertain. The ends were cut back, 3 bases at V and 1 base at J, with 6 bases in the middle. The CDR3 totals 13 residues. Looked up from germline, CDR1 is KGHSH and CDR2 is LQKENI. The CDR3 DNA is TGTGCCAGCTCACCGTCCCCGAACACTGAAGCTTTCTTT. It encodes CASSPSPNTEAFF.

This chain links TRBV5-4 with TRBJ2-7, with D perhaps TRBD1 or TRBD2 (6 bases each). Germline V gene lookup returns CDR1 SGHNT and CDR2 YYREEE (reference sequence). Trimming removed 4 bases from V and 5 bases from J, with 19 bases in between. CDR3 length: 15 residues. In DNA, the CDR3 is TGTGCCAGCAGCCTTGATCCGGGGGCGACCCACGAGCAGTACTTC. Amino acid sequence: CASSLDPGATHEQYF.

Only one count was recorded for this clone. The chain links TRBV28 to TRBJ2-2; 11 bases align to TRBD2. V gave up 4 bases and J gave up 0 bases; unmatched junction bases: 10. The CDR3 runs to 19 residues. Per the germline V gene, CDR1 is MDHEN and CDR2 is SYDVKM. CDR3 protein: CASSSPGLAELANTGELFF. The CDR3, as DNA: TGTGCCAGCAGTTCCCCGGGACTAGCGGAACTGGCGAACACCGGGGAGCTGTTTTTT. Full variable domain (remainder filled in from reference TRBV28 and TRBJ2-2): DVKVTQSSRYLVKRTGEKVFLECVQDMDHENMFWYRQDPGLGLRLIYFSYDVKMKEKGDIPEGYSVSREKKERFSLILESASTNQTSMYLCASSSPGLAELANTGELFFGEGSRLTVL.